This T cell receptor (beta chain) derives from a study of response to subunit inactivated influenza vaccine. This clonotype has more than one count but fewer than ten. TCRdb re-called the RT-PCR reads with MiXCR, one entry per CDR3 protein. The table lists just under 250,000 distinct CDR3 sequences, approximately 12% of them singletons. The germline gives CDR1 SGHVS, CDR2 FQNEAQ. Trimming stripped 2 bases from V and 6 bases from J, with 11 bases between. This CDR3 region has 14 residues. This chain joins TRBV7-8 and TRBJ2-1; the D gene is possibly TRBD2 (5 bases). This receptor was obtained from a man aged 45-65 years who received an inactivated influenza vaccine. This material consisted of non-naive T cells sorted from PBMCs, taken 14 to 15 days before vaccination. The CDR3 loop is CASSLLISGNEQFF. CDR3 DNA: TGTGCCAGCAGCTTATTGATCAGCGGCAATGAGCAGTTCTTC.